This T cell receptor (beta chain) was profiled in a study of cytomegalovirus exposure and HLA in healthy donors (dated by TCRdb to about 2017). Concerning the study at large: According to an earlier analysis of several hundred of the donors, 150 million to 200 million T cells yielded 120 million or so unique TCR beta sequences and 276 Gb of sequence data. Roughly 300 gigabases of sequencing data and 75 million to 85 million unique TCR sequences made up an early release that covered about 640 HLA-typed donors. Among the 398 genotyped donors, around 79% belonged to the genetic ancestry cluster associated with self-reported Caucasian donors. The study was designed to test whether signatures of past pathogen exposure could be identified by cataloging public T cell receptors. The study profiled the T cell repertoires of fewer than 850 subjects by immunosequencing and related them to cytomegalovirus serostatus. Besides the first cohort of 550 to 750 subjects, a separate validation cohort made up of some 110 different subjects was used. High-throughput TCR immunosequencing, statistical association of individual TCRs with disease status, and machine learning were combined to predict cytomegalovirus infection status. To study patterns of TCR occurrence, a later analysis re-analyzed previously published TCR beta repertoires from 666 donors and added high-resolution HLA genotyping. In the later analysis, no new phenotypic data were used to find candidate immune exposures; instead, reliance was placed on TCR beta sequences and their occurrence across donors. In an earlier analysis of 587 of the donors, high-throughput TCR beta sequencing was used to judge whether each TCR beta V gene segment behaved as functional or pseudogenic. Donor age, sex, ethnicity and CMV serostatus were compiled together with the repertoire data. Genome-wide SNP genotypes for about 55% of the 666 donors were used in a later genetic analysis, which treated that subset as a discovery cohort. Every discovery cohort repertoire had been produced on one sequencing platform. HLA typing included class I and class II loci at four-digit resolution. The number of donors typed differed by locus, with roughly 620-640 for A, B, C, DRB1 and DQB1, approximately 500 for DQA1, over 600 for DPA1, and some 440 for DPB1. Several DR-DQ haplotypes were treated as single units for association and clustering because of strong linkage in the cohort. Among about 410 genotyped donors of the cohort, an average of roughly 230,000 unique TCR beta nucleotide sequences was sequenced per donor, of which about 20% were non-productive. The paper's findings and limits, for the study overall: Because HLA typing was missing for some donors at each locus, association tests included only the typed subset. In vitro tests confirmed that three of the cytomegalovirus-associated TCR beta chains recognize cytomegalovirus antigens. The study gave a list of some 150 TCR beta chains associated with cytomegalovirus. A group of highly shared sequence variants was considered likely to be a technical artifact of the sequencing pipeline. Only TCR beta chains were sequenced in this cohort, and the absence of alpha or paired-chain data limited detectable features. A later analysis found that TCR association rates varied across HLA loci, with DRB1 alleles showing the most associated TCRs and HLA-C alleles the fewest. A later analysis found that HLA-associated TCR beta chains were more clonally expanded and had lower generation probabilities than equally common non-associated chains. A later analysis found that most CMV-associated TCR beta chains appeared HLA-restricted, with HLA associations seemingly driven largely by CMV exposure. In a later genetic analysis, a missense DCLRE1C variant was associated with V-gene and J-gene trimming of TCR beta chains, and the association was replicated in an independent cohort. Immune exposure information for the cohort was limited to CMV serostatus. It was suggested by the authors that the approach could potentially be generalized to other disease states and immunological phenotypes. Specific HLA alleles were associated with 15,000 to 20,000 TCR beta sequences at a false discovery rate of 0.05 in a later analysis. Because counts were too low, about 15 rarely observed V segments, including chromosome 9 orphons, were left out of the earlier analysis of some 640 of the donors. A further reported finding was that TCR beta sequences accurately predicted the HLA-A and HLA-B alleles for most subjects in the first cohort. A later analysis reported that several top co-occurrence clusters appeared linked to parvovirus B19, influenza, CMV and Epstein-Barr virus. Most TCR sequences were seen in very few donors, while some public TCRs were found in many individuals. The classifier was reported to diagnose cytomegalovirus status with high specificity and sensitivity in both the original and validation cohorts. A later genetic analysis reported fewer N-insertions in productive TCRs among donors in an Asian-associated ancestry cluster than the roughly 650-donor mean. Assigning TCR associations to individual alleles was difficult when HLA alleles, especially DR and DQ, strongly co-occurred. Presence/absence analyses assumed roughly uniform sequencing depth across donors, an assumption that may not hold. Linkage disequilibrium might explain the correlated functional status among segregating V segments, but an unknown experimental factor could not be ruled out. Broadly in line with IMGT annotations, most TCR beta V segments showed up in productive rearrangements about 90% or about 30% of the time in an earlier analysis of around 550 of the donors.

In total, 500 to 700 healthy bone marrow donors made up the cohort. All cohort members were sampled while nominally healthy, although unrecorded immune exposures were likely present. Of the roughly 720 cohort members, about 280 had positive CMV serostatus and approximately 360 had negative CMV serostatus, and CMV serostatus was not recorded for the donor. Every donor gave a peripheral blood sample, and the peripheral blood mononuclear cells from that sample were used for TCR beta sequencing. The Qiagen DNeasy Blood Extraction Kit was used to extract genomic DNA from the blood cell samples. On this clone: What antigen it recognizes has not been identified. Base qualities are not at hand, and no much larger clone is one base apart.

Library creation used the immunoSEQ multiplex PCR assay. A mixture of 60 forward primers for TCR Vbeta segments and 13 reverse primers for TCR Jbeta segments was used in the multiplex PCR. Amplification of the CDR3 region of rearranged TCR beta genes was performed with a multiplex PCR assay on genomic DNA. Amplified TCR beta libraries were sequenced as 87-base-pair reads on the Illumina HiSeq System. From the authors' description of their analysis: In a later analysis, roughly 80 million unique TCR beta chains were counted across the 500 to 700 repertoires, and roughly 11 million of these chains were shared by at least two donors. To remove PCR and sequencing errors, raw reads were error-corrected and collapsed into unique sequences using a nearest-neighbor algorithm that merged closely related sequences. CDR3 sequences were aligned to IMGT reference sequences to assign V, D and J gene segments. Each retained sequence needed at least a six-nucleotide match to both a V gene segment and a J gene segment. Rearrangements were classified as productive when the CDR3 lacked stop codons and remained in frame with V and J, and all other rearrangements were classified as non-productive. Following IMGT convention, CDR3 was defined as the stretch from the second conserved V-encoded cysteine up to the conserved J-encoded phenylalanine. Sequences without an unambiguous match to a single V gene segment were excluded from the earlier analysis of several hundred of the donors. In an earlier analysis of about 590 of the donors, a V segment was called functional when productive rearrangements were above 56.7%, and segregating when the standard deviation between donors exceeded 5%. A statistical classification framework was developed to diagnose cytomegalovirus status using the catalog of TCR beta chain sequences. In a later analysis, TCR nucleotide sequences were compared against IMGT/GENE-DB human TR gene sequences so that V and J genes could be assigned. In a later analysis, CDR3 sequences and most-parsimonious VDJ recombination scenarios were assigned using the TCRdist pipeline. In a later analysis, each TCR beta chain was defined by its CDR3 amino acid sequence together with its V-gene family, and reads without a unique V-gene family were excluded. As a way to deal with suspected cross-contamination and a sequencing artifact, a later analysis dropped 450 to 600 nucleotide sequences that were highly shared and had low generation probability. A later analysis calculated a clonal expansion index for each public chain from normalized within-repertoire ranks of inferred template counts. Generation probabilities in a later analysis came from a VDJ recombination model fitted to out-of-frame rearrangements, and those results were checked against IGoR. Hypergeometric tests were used in a later analysis to score TCR-TCR, TCR-HLA and TCR-CMV co-occurrence, with a repertoire-size bias correction applied to the TCR pairs. A later analysis estimated false discovery rates by permuting HLA or CMV assignments 20 times. In a later analysis, co-occurring TCRs were grouped using DBSCAN, with TCRdist sequence similarity added in when clustering inside HLA-allele-positive subsets. Repertoires with fewer than 30,000 or more than 120,000 public chains, plus five repertoires with anomalous nucleotide sharing, were excluded from co-occurrence clustering. The table comes from immuneACCESS by way of TCRdb, which keeps in-frame sequences with V and J called. Part of the clones is missing from these tables; in studies checked, under half for an unresolved V gene and the rest for unknown reasons. For V, J and clone size, that table is used; D and trimming come from the DNA. The sample table lists 150,000 to 200,000 clones, about 72% of them with a count of one. The ten largest clones add up to 2% to 2.5% of the sample.

This receptor was identified in a human donor in good health. What was sequenced was PBMCs.

The sequence in DNA is TGCAGCGGCGGACAGGTAACAGATACGCAGTATTTT. The encoded protein is CSGGQVTDTQYF. The chain links TRBV29-1 with TRBJ2-3; the junction holds 7 bases that match TRBD1. The CDR3 holds 12 amino acids from the cysteine to the phenylalanine. The entry retains the CDR3 DNA only, 36 bases that are in frame from base 1. Trimmed from V: 7 bases; trimmed from J: 3 bases; junction bases lacking a gene match: 4. Via the germline V gene, CDR1 is SQVTM and CDR2 ANQGSEA.